This T cell receptor (beta chain) came from a study of blood T cell repertoires in COVID-19. Overall study context: Sources were T cells, B-cell-depleted T cells, or PBMCs; the material itself was cDNA or gDNA.

Trimming cost V 4 bases and J 3 bases; bases outside gene matches: 3. Germline loops: CDR1 MGHDK, CDR2 SYGVNS. The CDR3 is made up of 13 amino acids. This clone has just one count. How the authors handled the data: Reference gene primers were amplified, and this amplification served to estimate nucleated cell counts. Here immunoSEQ multiplex PCR was the method, and the copy in TCRdb shows in-frame clones only, minus some. V and J calls and clone size come straight from that table; D and trimming were deduced from the DNA. This sample has 250,000 to 300,000 clones, with approximately 85% found just once.

The rearrangement uses TRBV25-1 and TRBJ2-7, with 7 bases fitting TRBD1. The TCR was taken from a woman aged 65 to 85 with acute or convalescent COVID-19. Sequenced sample: peripheral blood. In DNA, the CDR3 is TGTGCCAGCAGTGGGCAGGGGGTCTACGAGCAGTACTTC. Protein product: CASSGQGVYEQYF.